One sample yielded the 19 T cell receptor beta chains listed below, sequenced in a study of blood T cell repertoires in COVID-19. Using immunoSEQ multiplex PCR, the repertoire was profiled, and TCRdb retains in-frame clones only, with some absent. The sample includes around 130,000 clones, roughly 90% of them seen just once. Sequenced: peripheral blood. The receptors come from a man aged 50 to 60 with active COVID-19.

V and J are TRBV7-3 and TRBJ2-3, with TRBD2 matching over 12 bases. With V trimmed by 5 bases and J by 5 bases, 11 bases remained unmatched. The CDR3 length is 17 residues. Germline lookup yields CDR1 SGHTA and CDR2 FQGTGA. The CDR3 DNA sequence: TGTGCCAGCAGCCCCCGCTCTAGCGGGGGGGCCCAAGATACGCAGTATTTT. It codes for CASSPRSSGGAQDTQYF.

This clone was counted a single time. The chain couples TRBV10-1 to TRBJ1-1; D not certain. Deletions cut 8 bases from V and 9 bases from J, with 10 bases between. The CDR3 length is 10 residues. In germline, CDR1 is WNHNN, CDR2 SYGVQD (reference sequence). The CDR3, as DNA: TGCGCCAGCCTTGTTTTTAAAGCTTTCTTT. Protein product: CASLVFKAFF.

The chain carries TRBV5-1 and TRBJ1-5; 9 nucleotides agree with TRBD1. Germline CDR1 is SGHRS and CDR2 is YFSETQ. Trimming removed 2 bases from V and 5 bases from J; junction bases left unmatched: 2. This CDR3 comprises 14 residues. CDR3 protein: CASSLGQGHQPQHF. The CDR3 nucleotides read TGCGCCAGCAGCTTAGGACAGGGGCATCAGCCCCAGCATTTT.

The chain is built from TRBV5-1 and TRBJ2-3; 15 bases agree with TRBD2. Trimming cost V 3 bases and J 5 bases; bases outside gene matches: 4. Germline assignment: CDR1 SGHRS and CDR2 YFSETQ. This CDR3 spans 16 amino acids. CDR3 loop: CASSWTSGGAQDTQYF. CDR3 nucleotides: TGCGCCAGCAGCTGGACTAGCGGGGGGGCTCAAGATACGCAGTATTTT.

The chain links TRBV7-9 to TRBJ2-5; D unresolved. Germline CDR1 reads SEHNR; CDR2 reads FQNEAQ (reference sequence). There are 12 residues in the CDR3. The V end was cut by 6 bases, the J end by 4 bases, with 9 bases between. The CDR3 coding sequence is TGTGCCAGCAGGGTCGGTTCAGAGACCCAGTACTTC. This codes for CASRVGSETQYF.

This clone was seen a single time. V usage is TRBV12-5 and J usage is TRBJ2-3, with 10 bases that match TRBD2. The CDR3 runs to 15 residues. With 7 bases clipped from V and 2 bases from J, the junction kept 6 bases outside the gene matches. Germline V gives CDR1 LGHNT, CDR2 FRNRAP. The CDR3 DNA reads TGTGCTAGTGTCCGAGCGGGGGGGAACACAGATACGCAGTATTTT. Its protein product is CASVRAGGNTDTQYF.

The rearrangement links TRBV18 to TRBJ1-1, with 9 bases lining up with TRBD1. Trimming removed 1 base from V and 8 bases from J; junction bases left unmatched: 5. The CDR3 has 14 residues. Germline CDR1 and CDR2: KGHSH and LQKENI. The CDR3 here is CASSPQDRGREAFF. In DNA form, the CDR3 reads TGTGCCAGCTCACCACAGGACAGGGGACGAGAAGCTTTCTTT.

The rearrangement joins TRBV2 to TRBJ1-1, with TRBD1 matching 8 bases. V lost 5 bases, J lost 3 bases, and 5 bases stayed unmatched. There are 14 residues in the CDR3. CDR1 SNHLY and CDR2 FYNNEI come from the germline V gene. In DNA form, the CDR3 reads TGTGCCAGCAGTAGACAGGGGTGGGACACTGAAGCTTTCTTT. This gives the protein CASSRQGWDTEAFF.

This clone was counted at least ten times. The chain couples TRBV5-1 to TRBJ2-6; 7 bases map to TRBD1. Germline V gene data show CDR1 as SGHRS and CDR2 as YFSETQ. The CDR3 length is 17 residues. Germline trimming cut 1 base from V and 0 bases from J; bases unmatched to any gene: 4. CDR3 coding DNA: TGCGCCAGCAGCTTGAGGGACAGCCGCTCTGGGGCCAACGTCCTGACTTTC. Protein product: CASSLRDSRSGANVLTF.

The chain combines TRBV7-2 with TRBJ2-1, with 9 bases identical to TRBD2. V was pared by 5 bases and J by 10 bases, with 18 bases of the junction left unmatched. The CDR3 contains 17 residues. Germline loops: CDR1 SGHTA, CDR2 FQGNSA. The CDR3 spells CASSQQISTSGSPEQFF. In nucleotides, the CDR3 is TGTGCCAGCAGCCAGCAGATCTCTACTAGCGGGTCCCCAGAGCAGTTCTTC.

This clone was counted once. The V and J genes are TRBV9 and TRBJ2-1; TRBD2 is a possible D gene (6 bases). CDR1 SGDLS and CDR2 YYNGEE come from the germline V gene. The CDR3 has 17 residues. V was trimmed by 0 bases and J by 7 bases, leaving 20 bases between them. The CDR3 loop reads CASSVAQSAGSVNEQFF. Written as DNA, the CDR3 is TGTGCCAGCAGCGTAGCCCAATCAGCGGGTTCTGTGAATGAGCAGTTCTTC.

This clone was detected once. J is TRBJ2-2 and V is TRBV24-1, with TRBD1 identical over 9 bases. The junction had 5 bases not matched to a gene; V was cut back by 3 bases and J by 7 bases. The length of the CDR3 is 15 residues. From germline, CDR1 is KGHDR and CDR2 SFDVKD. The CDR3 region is CATSDPGTGHGELFF. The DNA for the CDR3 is TGTGCCACCAGTGATCCCGGGACAGGGCACGGGGAGCTGTTTTTT.

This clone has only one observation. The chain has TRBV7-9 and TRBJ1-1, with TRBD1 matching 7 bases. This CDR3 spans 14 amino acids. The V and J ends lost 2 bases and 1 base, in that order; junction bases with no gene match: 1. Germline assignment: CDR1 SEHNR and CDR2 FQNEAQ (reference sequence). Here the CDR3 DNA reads TGTGCCAGCAGCTTACAGGGGGGGAACACTGAAGCTTTCTTT. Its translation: CASSLQGGNTEAFF. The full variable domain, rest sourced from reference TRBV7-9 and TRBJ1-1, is DTGVSQNPRHKITKRGQNVTFRCDPISEHNRLYWYRQTLGQGPEFLTYFQNEAQLEKSRLLSDRFSAERPKGSFSTLEIQRTEQGDSAMYLCASSLQGGNTEAFFGQGTRLTVV.

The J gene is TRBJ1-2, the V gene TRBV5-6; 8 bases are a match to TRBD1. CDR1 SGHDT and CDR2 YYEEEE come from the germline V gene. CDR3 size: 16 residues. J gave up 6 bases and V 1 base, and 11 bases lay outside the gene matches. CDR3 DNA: TGTGCCAGCAGCTTGTATCAGGGGGCAAAAATTAATGGCTACACCTTC. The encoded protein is CASSLYQGAKINGYTF.

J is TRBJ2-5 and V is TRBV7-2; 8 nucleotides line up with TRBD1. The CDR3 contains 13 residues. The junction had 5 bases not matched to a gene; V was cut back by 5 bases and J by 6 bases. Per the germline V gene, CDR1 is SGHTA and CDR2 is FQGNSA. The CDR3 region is CASSPGGGKTQYF. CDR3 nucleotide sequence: TGTGCCAGCAGCCCAGGGGGCGGGAAGACCCAGTACTTC. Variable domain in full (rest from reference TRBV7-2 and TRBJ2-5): GAGVSQSPSNKVTEKGKDVELRCDPISGHTALYWYRQSLGQGLEFLIYFQGNSAPDKSGLPSDRFSAERTGGSVSTLTIQRTQQEDSAVYLCASSPGGGKTQYFGPGTRLLVL.

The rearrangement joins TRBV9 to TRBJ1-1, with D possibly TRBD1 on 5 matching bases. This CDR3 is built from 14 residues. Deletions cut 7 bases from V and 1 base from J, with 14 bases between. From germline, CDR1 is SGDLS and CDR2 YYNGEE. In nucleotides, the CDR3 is TGTGCCAGCTCGAAAGGGCAGGGGAACACTGAAGCTTTCTTT. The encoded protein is CASSKGQGNTEAFF.

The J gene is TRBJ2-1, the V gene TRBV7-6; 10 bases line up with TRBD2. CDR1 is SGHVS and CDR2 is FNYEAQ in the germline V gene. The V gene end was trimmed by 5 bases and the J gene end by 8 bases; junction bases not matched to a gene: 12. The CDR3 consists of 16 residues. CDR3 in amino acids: CASSQDGLAATDEQFF. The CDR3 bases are TGTGCCAGCAGCCAGGATGGACTAGCGGCAACGGATGAGCAGTTCTTC.

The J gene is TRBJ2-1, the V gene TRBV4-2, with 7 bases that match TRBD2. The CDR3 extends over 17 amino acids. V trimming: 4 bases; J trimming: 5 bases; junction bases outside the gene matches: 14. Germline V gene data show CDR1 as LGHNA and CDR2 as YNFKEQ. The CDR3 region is CASSPGQFGGFDNEQFF. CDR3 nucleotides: TGTGCCAGCAGCCCCGGCCAATTCGGGGGGTTCGACAATGAGCAGTTCTTC.

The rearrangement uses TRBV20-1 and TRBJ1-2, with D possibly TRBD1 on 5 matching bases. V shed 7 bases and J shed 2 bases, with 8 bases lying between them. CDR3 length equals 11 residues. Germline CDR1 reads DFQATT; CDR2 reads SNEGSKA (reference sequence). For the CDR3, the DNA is TGCAGTGGGAAGGGGAACTATGGCTACACCTTC. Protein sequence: CSGKGNYGYTF.